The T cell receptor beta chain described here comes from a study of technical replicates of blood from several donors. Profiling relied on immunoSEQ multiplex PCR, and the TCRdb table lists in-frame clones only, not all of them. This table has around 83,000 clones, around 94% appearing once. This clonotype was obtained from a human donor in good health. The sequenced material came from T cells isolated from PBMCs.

Written as DNA, the CDR3 is TGTGCCAGCAGCTTAGAGTCCCGGGGAGGCTACAATGAGCAGTTCTTC. Translation gives CASSLESRGGYNEQFF. This rearrangement joins TRBV11-2 to TRBJ2-1; tentative D call: TRBD2 (6 bases). Germline CDR1 is SGHAT and CDR2 is FQNNGV. The length of the CDR3 is 16 residues. V was pared by 0 bases and J by 3 bases, with 12 bases between.